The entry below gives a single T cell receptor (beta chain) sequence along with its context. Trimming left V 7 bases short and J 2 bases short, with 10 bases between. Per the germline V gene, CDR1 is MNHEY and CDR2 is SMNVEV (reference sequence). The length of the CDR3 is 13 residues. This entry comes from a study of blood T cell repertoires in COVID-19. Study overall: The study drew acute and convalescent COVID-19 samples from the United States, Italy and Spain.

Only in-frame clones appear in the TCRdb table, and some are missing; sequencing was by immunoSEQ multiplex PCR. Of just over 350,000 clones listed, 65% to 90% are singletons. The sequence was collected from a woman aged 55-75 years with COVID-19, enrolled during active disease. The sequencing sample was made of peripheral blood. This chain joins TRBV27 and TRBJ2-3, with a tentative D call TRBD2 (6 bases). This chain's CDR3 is CASKLAFTDTQYF. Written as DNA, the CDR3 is TGTGCCAGCAAACTAGCCTTCACAGATACGCAGTATTTT.